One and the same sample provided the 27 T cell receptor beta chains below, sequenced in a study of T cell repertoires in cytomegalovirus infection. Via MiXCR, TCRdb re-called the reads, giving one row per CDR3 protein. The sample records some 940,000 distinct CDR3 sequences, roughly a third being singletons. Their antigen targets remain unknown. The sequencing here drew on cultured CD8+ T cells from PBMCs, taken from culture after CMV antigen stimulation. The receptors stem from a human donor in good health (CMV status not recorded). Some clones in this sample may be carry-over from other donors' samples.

CDR3: CSVEGRSSVGETQYF. The CDR3 DNA follows: TGCAGCGTTGAAGGGAGGAGCAGCGTGGGAGAGACCCAGTACTTC. The V gene is TRBV29-1, the J gene TRBJ2-5; TRBD2 is a possible D gene (5 bases). Germline-derived CDR1 and CDR2 are SQVTM and ANQGSEA. V was shortened by 1 base and J by 4 bases, with 16 bases between the two germline ends. The CDR3 is 15 amino acids.

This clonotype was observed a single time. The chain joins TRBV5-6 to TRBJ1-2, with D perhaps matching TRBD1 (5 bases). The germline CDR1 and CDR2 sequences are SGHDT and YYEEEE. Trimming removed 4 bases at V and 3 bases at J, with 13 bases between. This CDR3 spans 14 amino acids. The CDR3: CASSGAGRDYGYTF. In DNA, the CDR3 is TGTGCCAGCAGCGGGGCGGGCAGGGACTATGGCTACACCTTC.

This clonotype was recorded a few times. DNA for the CDR3: TGTGCCAGCAGCGATTATTTGCTTTCCCCAGATGCTTTCTACGAGCAGTACGTC. Translation gives CASSDYLLSPDAFYEQYV. The chain uses TRBV7-9 and TRBJ2-7; the D is unclear. Trimming took 5 bases from V and 3 from J, leaving 26 bases between them. Looked up from germline, CDR1 is SEHNR and CDR2 is FQNEAQ (reference sequence). CDR3 length: 18 amino acids.

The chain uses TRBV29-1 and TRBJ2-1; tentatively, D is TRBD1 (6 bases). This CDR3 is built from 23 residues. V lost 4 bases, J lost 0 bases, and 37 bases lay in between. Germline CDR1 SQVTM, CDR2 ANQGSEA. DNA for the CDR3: TGCAGCGTTGGGGGGCTAGCAGTTCGGGACGGCACACAAAAAAGGAGCTCCTACAATGAGCAGTTCTTC. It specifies CSVGGLAVRDGTQKRSSYNEQFF.

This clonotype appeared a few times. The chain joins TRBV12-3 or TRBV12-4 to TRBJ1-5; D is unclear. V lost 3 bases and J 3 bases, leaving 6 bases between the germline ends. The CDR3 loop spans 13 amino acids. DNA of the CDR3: TGTGCCAGCAGTTTTAAGGTCAATCAGCCCCAGCATTTT. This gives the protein CASSFKVNQPQHF.

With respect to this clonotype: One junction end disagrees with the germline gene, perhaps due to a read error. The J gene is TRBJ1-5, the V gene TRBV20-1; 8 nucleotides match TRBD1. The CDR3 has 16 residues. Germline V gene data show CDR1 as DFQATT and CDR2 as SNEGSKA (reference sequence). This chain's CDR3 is CSARERTGYSNQPQHF. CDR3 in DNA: TGCAGTGCTCGAGAGAGGACAGGGTATAGCAATCAGCCCCAGCATTTT.

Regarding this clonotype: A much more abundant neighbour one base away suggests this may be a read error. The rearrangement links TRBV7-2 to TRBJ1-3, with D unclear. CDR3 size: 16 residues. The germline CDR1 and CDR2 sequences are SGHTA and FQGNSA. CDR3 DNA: TGTGCCAGCGGCTTAGGTGGATTTATCTCTGGAAACACCATATATTTT. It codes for CASGLGGFISGNTIYF.

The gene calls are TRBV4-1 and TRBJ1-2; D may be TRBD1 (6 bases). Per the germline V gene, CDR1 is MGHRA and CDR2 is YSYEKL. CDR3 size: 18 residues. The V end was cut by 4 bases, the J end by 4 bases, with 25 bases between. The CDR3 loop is CASSPPYPREQGIYGYTF. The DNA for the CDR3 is TGCGCCAGCAGCCCGCCATATCCTCGCGAACAGGGTATCTATGGCTACACCTTC.

The CDR3 here is CASSLASDRANEQFF. CDR3 sequence (DNA): TGTGCCAGCAGTTTAGCCTCGGACAGGGCCAATGAGCAGTTCTTC. The chain recombines TRBV12-3 or TRBV12-4 with TRBJ2-1, with 8 bases lining up with TRBD1. The CDR3 is 15 amino acids. The V segment lost 0 bases and the J segment 6 bases; nucleotides outside the gene matches: 4.

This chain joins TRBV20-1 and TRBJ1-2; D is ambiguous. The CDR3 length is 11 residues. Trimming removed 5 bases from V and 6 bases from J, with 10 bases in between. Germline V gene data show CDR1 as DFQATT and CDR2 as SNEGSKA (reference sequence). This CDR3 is CSAPVLNGYTF. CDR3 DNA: TGCAGTGCTCCCGTCCTGAATGGCTACACCTTC.

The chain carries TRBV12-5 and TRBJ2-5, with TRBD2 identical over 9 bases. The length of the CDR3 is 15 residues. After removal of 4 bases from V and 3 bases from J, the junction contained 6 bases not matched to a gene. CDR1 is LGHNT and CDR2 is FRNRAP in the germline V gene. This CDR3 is CASGSRRGGEETQYF. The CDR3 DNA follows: TGTGCTAGTGGTTCGCGGCGGGGGGGCGAAGAGACCCAGTACTTC.

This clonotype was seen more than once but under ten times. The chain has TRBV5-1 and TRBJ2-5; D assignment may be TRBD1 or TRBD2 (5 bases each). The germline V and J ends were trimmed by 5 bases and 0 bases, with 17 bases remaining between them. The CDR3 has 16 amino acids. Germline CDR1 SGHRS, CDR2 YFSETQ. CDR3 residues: CASRYSGTAYQETQYF. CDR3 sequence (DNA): TGCGCCAGCAGATATTCCGGGACGGCGTACCAAGAGACCCAGTACTTC.

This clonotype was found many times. Here the CDR3 reads CASSLVRPRFQETQYF. CDR3 nucleotides: TGTGCCAGCAGCTTAGTAAGACCGAGGTTCCAAGAGACCCAGTACTTC. The rearrangement links TRBV7-2 to TRBJ2-5; D unclear. Germline CDR1 reads SGHTA; CDR2 reads FQGNSA. The CDR3 extends over 16 amino acids. V was trimmed by 1 base and J by 1 base, leaving 13 bases between them.

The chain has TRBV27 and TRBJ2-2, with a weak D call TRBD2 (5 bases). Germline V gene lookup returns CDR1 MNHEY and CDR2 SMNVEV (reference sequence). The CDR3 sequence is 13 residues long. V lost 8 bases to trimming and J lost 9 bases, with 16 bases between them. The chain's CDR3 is CASSLSGNRELFF. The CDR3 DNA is TGTGCCAGCTCCCTCTCGGGGAACCGGGAGCTGTTTTTT.

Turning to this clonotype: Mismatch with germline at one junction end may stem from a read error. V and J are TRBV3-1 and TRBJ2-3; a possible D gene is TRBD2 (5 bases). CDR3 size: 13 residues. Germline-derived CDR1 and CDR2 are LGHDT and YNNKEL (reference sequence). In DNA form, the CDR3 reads TGTACCAGCAGCCCCGAGGGAGCGGTTACGCAGTATTTT. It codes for CTSSPEGAVTQYF.

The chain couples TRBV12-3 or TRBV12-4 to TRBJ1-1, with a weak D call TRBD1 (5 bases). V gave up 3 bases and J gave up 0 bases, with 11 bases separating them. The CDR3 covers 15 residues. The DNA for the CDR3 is TGTGCCAGCAGTTTTACCGGGACGGTGAACACTGAAGCTTTCTTT. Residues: CASSFTGTVNTEAFF.

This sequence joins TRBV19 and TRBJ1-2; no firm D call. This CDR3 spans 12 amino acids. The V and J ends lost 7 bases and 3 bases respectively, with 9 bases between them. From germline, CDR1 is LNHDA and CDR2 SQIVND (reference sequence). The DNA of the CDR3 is TGTGCCAGTACTTTCGGCTACTATGGCTACACCTTC. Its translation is CASTFGYYGYTF.

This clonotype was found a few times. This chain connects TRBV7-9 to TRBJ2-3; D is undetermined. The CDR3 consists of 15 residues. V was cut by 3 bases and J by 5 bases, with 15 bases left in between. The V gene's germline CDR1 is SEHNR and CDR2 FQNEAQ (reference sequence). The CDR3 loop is CASSFSYPVLDTQYF. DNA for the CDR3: TGTGCCAGCAGCTTTTCCTACCCAGTTTTAGATACGCAGTATTTT. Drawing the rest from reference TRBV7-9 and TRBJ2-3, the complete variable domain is DTGVSQNPRHKITKRGQNVTFRCDPISEHNRLYWYRQTLGQGPEFLTYFQNEAQLEKSRLLSDRFSAERPKGSFSTLEIQRTEQGDSAMYLCASSFSYPVLDTQYFGPGTRLTVL.

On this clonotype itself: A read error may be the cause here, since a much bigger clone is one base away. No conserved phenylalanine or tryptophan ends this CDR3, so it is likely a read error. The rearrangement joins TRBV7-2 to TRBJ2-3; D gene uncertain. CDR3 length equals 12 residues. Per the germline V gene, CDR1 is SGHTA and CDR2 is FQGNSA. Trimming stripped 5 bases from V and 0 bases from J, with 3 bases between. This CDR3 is CASSDSTDTQYL. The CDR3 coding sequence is TGTGCCAGCAGCGACAGCACAGATACGCAGTATTTA.

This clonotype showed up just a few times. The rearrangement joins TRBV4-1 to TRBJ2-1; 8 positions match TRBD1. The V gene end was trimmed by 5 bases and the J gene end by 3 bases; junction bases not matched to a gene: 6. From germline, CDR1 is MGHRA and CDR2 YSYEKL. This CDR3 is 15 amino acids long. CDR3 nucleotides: TGCGCCAGCAGCACACGGACAGGGTACTACAATGAGCAGTTCTTC. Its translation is CASSTRTGYYNEQFF.

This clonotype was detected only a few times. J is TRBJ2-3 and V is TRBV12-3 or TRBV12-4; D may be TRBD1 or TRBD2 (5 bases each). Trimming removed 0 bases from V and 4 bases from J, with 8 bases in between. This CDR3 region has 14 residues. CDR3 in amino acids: CASSLALGADTQYF. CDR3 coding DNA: TGTGCCAGCAGTTTAGCTCTGGGGGCAGATACGCAGTATTTT.

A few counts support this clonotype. The CDR3 DNA reads TGTGCCAGCAGCTTACGTCGAGGGCGCGGCACCGGGGAGCTGTTTTTT. Translated: CASSLRRGRGTGELFF. This chain joins TRBV11-1 and TRBJ2-2, with a possible D match to TRBD2 (5 bases). The CDR3 contains 16 residues. V lost 2 bases and J 4 bases, leaving 14 bases between the germline ends. Germline CDR1 SGHAT, CDR2 FQDESV (reference sequence).

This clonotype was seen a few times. In DNA form, the CDR3 reads TGTGCCAGCAGCGCAAGGGACAGGTTAAACTACGAGCAGTACTTC. Encoded protein: CASSARDRLNYEQYF. V gene TRBV7-9 combines with J gene TRBJ2-7, with TRBD1 identical over 8 bases. The ends lost 5 bases at V and 3 bases at J; junction bases unmatched: 9. The CDR3 is 15 residues long. Germline V gene lookup returns CDR1 SEHNR and CDR2 FQNEAQ (reference sequence).

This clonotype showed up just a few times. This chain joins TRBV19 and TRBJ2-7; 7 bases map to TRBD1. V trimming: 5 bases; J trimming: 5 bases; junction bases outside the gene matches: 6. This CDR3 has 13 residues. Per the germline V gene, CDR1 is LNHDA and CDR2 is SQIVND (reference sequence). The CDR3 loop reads CASSPTGFNEQYF. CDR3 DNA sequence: TGTGCCAGTAGTCCGACAGGGTTCAACGAGCAGTACTTC.

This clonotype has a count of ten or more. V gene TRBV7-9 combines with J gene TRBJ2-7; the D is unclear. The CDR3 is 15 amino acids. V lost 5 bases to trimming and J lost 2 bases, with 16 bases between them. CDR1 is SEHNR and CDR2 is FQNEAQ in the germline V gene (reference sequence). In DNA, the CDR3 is TGTGCCAGCAGCCTACTGCACGGTAGGGCCTACGAGCAGTACGTC. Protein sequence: CASSLLHGRAYEQYV.

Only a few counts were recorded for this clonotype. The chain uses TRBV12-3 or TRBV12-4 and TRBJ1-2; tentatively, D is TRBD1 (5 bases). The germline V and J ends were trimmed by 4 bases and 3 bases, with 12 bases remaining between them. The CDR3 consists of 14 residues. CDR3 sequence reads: CASSSPGTYYGYTF. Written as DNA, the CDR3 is TGTGCCAGCAGTTCCCCCGGGACCTACTATGGCTACACCTTC.

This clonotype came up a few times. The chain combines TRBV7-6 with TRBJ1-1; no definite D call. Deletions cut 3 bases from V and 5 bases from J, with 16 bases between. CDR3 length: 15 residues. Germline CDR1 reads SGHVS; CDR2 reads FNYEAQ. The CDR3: CASSLANLLSTEAFF. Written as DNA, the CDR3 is TGTGCCAGCAGCTTGGCCAATTTACTTTCGACTGAAGCTTTCTTT.